This TCR beta chain appears in the sequencing data of a study of blood T cell repertoires in COVID-19. Whole-study context: Sites in the United States, Italy and Spain provided acute and convalescent COVID-19 samples. The analysed material was cDNA or gDNA that came from T cells, B-cell-depleted T cells, or PBMCs.

Germline values: CDR1 SEHNR, CDR2 FQNEAQ (reference sequence). V shed 7 bases and J shed 4 bases, with 19 bases lying between them. CDR3 length equals 15 residues. Source study methods: Amplifying reference gene primers gave estimates of nucleated cell counts. Sequencing used immunoSEQ multiplex PCR; TCRdb keeps in-frame clones, though not all of them. V and J calls and clone size come straight from that table; D and trimming were deduced from the DNA. The sample contains 200,000 to 250,000 clones, 65% to 85% of which appear only once. Material: peripheral blood. The sequence derives from a woman in her thirties who had recovered from COVID-19. V usage is TRBV7-9 and J usage is TRBJ1-2; D remains unclear. CDR3 in DNA: TGTGCCAGCACCTCCTTTACGGCCCAGGTCTATGGCTACACCTTC. It codes for CASTSFTAQVYGYTF.